This is a list of T cell receptor beta chains from one sample in a study of blood T cells in healthy people across ages. One entry per CDR3 protein, called by TCRdb with MiXCR from the 5' RACE reads. The sample yields around 780,000 distinct CDR3 sequences, more than 55% seen once. The sequencing input was blood. The receptors were gathered from a man between 40 and 49 years old in good health. CDR3s include the opening cysteine and the closing phenylalanine or tryptophan. The order of the fields is CDR3 length, J gene, V gene, CDR3 protein.

14	TRBJ1-2	TRBV29-1	CSVLPGPRGYGYTF
16	TRBJ2-7	TRBV4-1	CASSQDSGQASYEQYF
15	TRBJ2-5	TRBV5-1	CASGALSGKQETQYF
16	TRBJ2-5	TRBV25-1	CASSEWGGGLQETQYF
16	TRBJ2-5	TRBV28	CASSLTGSGFKETQYF
17	NA	TRBV11-2	CASSSPGGRALGSEQYF
10	TRBJ2-7	TRBV7-9	CASKPYEQYF
14	NA	TRBV5-5	CACSLWYRDYEQYF
14	TRBJ2-1	TRBV29-1	CSVEDWGGRDEQFF
17	TRBJ1-2	TRBV11-2	CASSSLRDRGLNYGYTF
12	TRBJ2-7	TRBV6-5	CASSSLSNEQYF
14	TRBJ2-4	TRBV7-6	CASSLSSLPNERYF
15	TRBJ1-6	TRBV21-1	CASSKVRTGGSPLHF
12	TRBJ2-1	TRBV7-3	CVSGKSLNEQFF
13	TRBJ1-5	TRBV20-1	CSARDRGQQPQHF
16	TRBJ2-5	TRBV5-1	CASSLSASGGIETQYF
14	TRBJ1-2	TRBV7-3	CASSLIGGNYGYTF
15	TRBJ2-7	TRBV14	CASSTTSGRDYEQYF
19	TRBJ2-3	TRBV7-2	CASSSGLTGAAPFTDTQYF
14	TRBJ2-1	TRBV29-1	CSVDWTPGANEQFF
14	TRBJ1-1	TRBV20-1	CSAQRTGPNTEAFF
13	TRBJ1-5	TRBV12-3/TRBV12-4	CASNPTVNQPQHF
13	TRBJ2-5	TRBV5-1	CASSRTGEETQYF
13	TRBJ2-3	TRBV20-1	CSASGGRTDTQYF
14	TRBJ2-1	TRBV29-1	CSDRSGDSYNEQFF
15	TRBJ2-5	TRBV7-2	CASSLGSGFRETQYF
13	NA	TRBV10-2	CASSESSNYEQYF
20	TRBJ2-4	TRBV4-1	CASSQDRAGLAGVTKNIQYF
17	TRBJ2-1	TRBV4-3	CASSQSVAGSSYNEQFF
15	TRBJ2-7	TRBV4-1	CASSQGSVRAYEQYF
13	TRBJ2-7	TRBV28	CASSGQSLYEQYF
16	TRBJ2-1	TRBV6-5	CASSWDSGFPYNEQFF
19	TRBJ2-6	TRBV4-3	CASSKRMGQQPSGANVLTF
11	TRBJ1-1	TRBV3-1	CASSRLTEAFF
16	TRBJ1-1	TRBV4-2	CASSQEPGPGDTEAFF
17	TRBJ2-7	TRBV4-3	CASSQATGTSVSYEQYF
12	TRBJ2-7	TRBV29-1	CSVEATSFEQYF
18	TRBJ2-6	TRBV9	CASRQTGPSGSGANVLTF
15	TRBJ1-6	TRBV7-3	CASSLTGQGSSPLHF
14	TRBJ1-5	TRBV12-3/TRBV12-4	CASRRDGSGQPQHF
13	TRBJ2-7	TRBV18	CASSPVRSYEQYF
14	TRBJ2-5	TRBV24-1	CATSDPDREGTQYF
15	TRBJ2-5	TRBV28	CASSKVGFTQETQYF
15	TRBJ1-2	TRBV29-1	CSVTQAPGGADGYTF
13	TRBJ1-2	TRBV7-2	CASSLAGHHGYTF
15	TRBJ2-3	TRBV7-9	CASSSTSGATDTQYF
13	TRBJ2-5	TRBV9	CASSGDRGETQYF
15	TRBJ1-5	TRBV20-1	CSARSGTEVNQPQHF
14	TRBJ1-2	TRBV7-6	CASSLQLNGGGYTF
18	TRBJ2-7	TRBV4-2	CASSHGPGAGSKDYEQYF
17	TRBJ2-3	TRBV28	CASSPGTSGGFTDTQYF
16	TRBJ2-5	TRBV12-3/TRBV12-4	CASSWKGLADQETQYF
14	TRBJ2-3	TRBV5-1	CASSSVKQTDTQYF
14	TRBJ1-1	TRBV12-3/TRBV12-4	CASRNRGLGTEAFF
13	TRBJ2-7	TRBV7-9	CASSLVPRYEQYF
15	NA	TRBV5-1	CASSPSRQGRYEQYF
13	TRBJ1-1	TRBV29-1	CSVVISGRAEAFF
15	TRBJ2-3	TRBV25-1	CASSRADRALDTQYF
16	TRBJ2-6	TRBV7-9	CASSKRQGSGANVLTF